This T cell receptor (beta chain) emerged from a study of cytomegalovirus exposure and HLA in healthy donors (dated by TCRdb to about 2017). Notes on the research overall: An earlier analysis of a few hundred of the donors reported roughly 300 Gb of sequence data and 100 million to 120 million unique TCR beta sequences obtained from 180 million or so T cells. To study patterns of TCR occurrence, a later analysis re-analyzed previously published TCR beta repertoires from 500 to 850 donors and added high-resolution HLA genotyping. An early release covering about 600 HLA-typed donors comprised 250 to 350 gigabases of sequencing data and around 80 million unique TCR sequences. On average, 235,054 unique TCR beta nucleotide sequences were sequenced per donor among a few hundred genotyped donors of the cohort, with roughly 19% of those sequences being non-productive. HLA typing included class I and class II loci at four-digit resolution. Because of strong linkage in the cohort, five DR-DQ haplotypes were treated as single units for association and clustering. The number of typed donors differed by locus: about 620-640 for A, B, C, DRB1 and DQB1; 522 for DQA1; over 600 for DPA1; and 400 to 480 for DPB1. The study profiled the T cell repertoires of 550 to 700 subjects by immunosequencing and related them to cytomegalovirus serostatus. To predict cytomegalovirus infection status, the study combined high-throughput TCR immunosequencing, statistical association of individual TCRs with disease status, and machine learning. Alongside the repertoire data, information on donor age, sex, ethnicity and CMV serostatus was compiled. In a later genetic analysis, genome-wide SNP genotypes for 398 of the 666 donors were used, and that subset was treated as a discovery cohort. Rather than drawing on any new phenotypic data, the later analysis identified candidate immune exposures from TCR beta sequences and the way those sequences occurred across donors. Of the 300 to 400 genotyped donors, 65% to 90% fell in the genetic ancestry cluster associated with self-reported Caucasian donors. An earlier analysis of around 540 of the donors applied high-throughput TCR beta sequencing to assess whether each TCR beta V gene segment acted as functional or pseudogenic. Every discovery cohort repertoire had been produced on one sequencing platform. The study aimed to test whether signatures of past pathogen exposure could be identified by cataloging public T cell receptors. A separate validation cohort of over a hundred different subjects was used in addition to the 666-subject first cohort. What the work shows at the level of the full study, not this receptor alone: The classifier was reported to diagnose cytomegalovirus status with high specificity and sensitivity in both the original and validation cohorts. A later analysis reported that several top co-occurrence clusters appeared linked to parvovirus B19, influenza, CMV and Epstein-Barr virus. Presence/absence analyses assumed roughly uniform sequencing depth across donors, an assumption that may not hold. A cluster of highly shared sequence variants was judged likely to represent a technical artifact of the sequencing pipeline. Most TCR sequences were observed very rarely across donors, whereas some public TCRs were present in many individuals. V-gene and J-gene trimming of TCR beta chains was associated with a missense DCLRE1C variant in a later genetic analysis, and the association was replicated in an independent cohort. Broadly in line with IMGT annotations, most TCR beta V segments showed up in productive rearrangements about 87% or about 30% of the time in an earlier analysis of several hundred of the donors. A few of the identified cytomegalovirus-associated TCR beta chains were confirmed in vitro to be specific for cytomegalovirus antigens. The 87-base-pair reads could not distinguish some IMGT-functional V segments, including TRBV6-2 and TRBV6-3, so those segments were excluded. Correlated functional status among segregating V segments might reflect linkage disequilibrium, but an unknown experimental factor could not be ruled out. In a later analysis, most CMV-associated TCR beta chains were found to appear HLA-restricted, with HLA associations seemingly driven largely by CMV exposure. A later analysis found that HLA-associated TCR beta chains were more clonally expanded and had lower generation probabilities than equally common non-associated chains. Seventeen rarely observed V segments, including chromosome 9 orphons, were excluded from the earlier analysis of several hundred of the donors because counts were too low. When HLA alleles, especially DR and DQ, strongly co-occurred, TCR associations were difficult to assign to individual alleles. In the study, around 160 TCR beta chains were listed as associated with cytomegalovirus. It was suggested by the authors that the approach could potentially be generalized to other disease states and immunological phenotypes. Because HLA typing was missing for some donors at each locus, association tests included only the typed subset. A later analysis found that TCR association rates varied across HLA loci, with DRB1 alleles showing the most associated TCRs and HLA-C alleles the fewest. The only immune exposure information available for the cohort was CMV serostatus. Compared with the roughly 700-donor mean, donors in an Asian-associated ancestry cluster had fewer N-insertions in productive TCRs, according to a later genetic analysis. Specific HLA alleles were associated with 15,000 to 20,000 TCR beta sequences at a false discovery rate of 0.05 in a later analysis. A further reported finding was that TCR beta sequences accurately predicted the HLA-A and HLA-B alleles for most subjects in the first cohort. This cohort had only TCR beta chains sequenced, and the lack of alpha or paired-chain data limited which features could be detected.

Reading from cysteine to phenylalanine, the CDR3 counts 16 amino acids. Only the CDR3 region is kept as DNA, spanning 48 bases read in frame from base 1. The germline V end is reduced by 4 bases and the J end by 2 bases; junction bases left unmatched: 7. CDR1 and CDR2 are drawn from the germline V gene: MGHRA, YSYEKL. In total, roughly 710 healthy bone marrow donors made up the cohort. At the time of sampling, all cohort members were nominally healthy, though unrecorded immune exposures were likely present. The donor was CMV seronegative and belonged to the group of around 400 seronegative cohort members. Every donor gave a peripheral blood sample, and the peripheral blood mononuclear cells from that sample were used for TCR beta sequencing. Genomic DNA was extracted from the blood cell samples with the Qiagen DNeasy Blood Extraction Kit. Remarks on this clone: What this receptor recognizes is not known. Base qualities are missing; no much larger clone stands one base away.

Library construction relied on the immunoSEQ multiplex PCR assay. A mixture of 60 forward primers for TCR Vbeta segments and 13 reverse primers for TCR Jbeta segments was used in the multiplex PCR. Amplification of the CDR3 region of rearranged TCR beta genes was performed with a multiplex PCR assay on genomic DNA. The amplified TCR beta libraries were sequenced on the Illumina HiSeq System as 87-base-pair reads. In the source study's methods: In a later analysis, roughly 80 million unique TCR beta chains were counted across the approximately 640 repertoires, and roughly 10 million of these chains were shared by at least two donors. Raw reads were error-corrected and collapsed into unique sequences by a nearest-neighbor algorithm in which closely related sequences were merged to remove PCR and sequencing errors. Alignment of CDR3 sequences to IMGT reference sequences was used to assign V, D and J gene segments. Each retained sequence needed at least a six-nucleotide match to both a V gene segment and a J gene segment. Rearrangements were called productive when the CDR3 lacked stop codons and stayed in frame with V and J; all others were non-productive. Following IMGT convention, CDR3 was defined as the stretch from the second conserved V-encoded cysteine up to the conserved J-encoded phenylalanine. In an earlier analysis of roughly 610 of the donors, sequences lacking an unambiguous match to a single V gene segment were excluded. In an earlier analysis of 587 of the donors, a V segment was called functional when productive rearrangements were above 56.7%, and segregating when the standard deviation between donors exceeded 5%. To diagnose cytomegalovirus status from the catalog of TCR beta chain sequences, a statistical classification framework was built. In a later analysis, V and J genes were assigned by comparing TCR nucleotide sequences against IMGT/GENE-DB human TR gene sequences. Using the TCRdist pipeline, a later analysis assigned CDR3 sequences along with most-parsimonious VDJ recombination scenarios. In a later analysis, each TCR beta chain was defined by its CDR3 amino acid sequence together with its V-gene family, and reads without a unique V-gene family were excluded. As a way to deal with suspected cross-contamination and a sequencing artifact, a later analysis dropped roughly 600 nucleotide sequences that were highly shared and had low generation probability. In a later analysis, a clonal expansion index was calculated for each public chain from normalized within-repertoire ranks of inferred template counts. A later analysis computed generation probabilities with a VDJ recombination model fitted to out-of-frame rearrangements, and checked the results against IGoR. A later analysis scored TCR-TCR, TCR-HLA and TCR-CMV co-occurrence with hypergeometric tests, applying a repertoire-size bias correction to TCR pairs. False discovery rates were estimated in a later analysis by permuting HLA or CMV assignments 20 times. A later analysis grouped co-occurring TCRs with DBSCAN, adding TCRdist sequence similarity when clustering within HLA-allele-positive subsets. For co-occurrence clustering, repertoires with fewer than 30,000 or more than 120,000 public chains were excluded, along with five or six repertoires with anomalous nucleotide sharing. TCRdb stores this immuneACCESS table with in-frame sequences only. Part of the clones is absent; in the studies checked, under half of the shortfall reflects unresolved V genes, and no reason is known for the rest. V and J calls and clone size come straight from that table; D and trimming were deduced from the DNA. The table for this sample lists 130,000 to 150,000 clones; more than 75% of them were counted only once. The ten largest make up just over 5% of the sample.

The sequence links TRBV4-1 to TRBJ2-1; 8 central nucleotides agree with TRBD2. This receptor was identified in a male donor in good health and CMV-seronegative. The specimen sequenced was PBMCs. The CDR3 protein: CASSPLGGGTYNEQFF. The bases read TGCGCCAGCAGCCCCTTAGGCGGGGGGACCTACAATGAGCAGTTCTTC.